This T cell receptor (beta chain) was recovered during a study of T cells in Graves' hyperthyroidism and ophthalmopathy. The CDR3 has 13 residues. V trimming: 2 bases; J trimming: 7 bases; junction bases outside the gene matches: 4. Per germline, CDR1 GTSNPN and CDR2 SVGIG (reference sequence). From RNA transcripts, TCR beta CDR3 regions were amplified. Researchers ran a first-round RT-PCR on the TCR CDR3 using the HTBI primer set. TCRdb fed the multiplex PCR reads into MiXCR, producing one record per CDR3 protein. Among hundreds of thousands of distinct CDR3 sequences listed, 13% to 15% were seen once. Study observations and caveats: Model predictions of ophthalmopathy came a median around 6.5 months before onset.

Patients counted as stable if ophthalmopathy did not develop within 18 months. Patients aged 18 to 65 had newly diagnosed hyperthyroidism lasting under 2 months. On this clonotype: Its antigen is currently unknown.

The source material was blood. The sequence was obtained from a woman aged 18 to 35 with Graves' hyperthyroidism. This chain links TRBV30 with TRBJ2-7; 11 positions agree with TRBD2. The CDR3 here is CAWSSSGRMEQYF. The CDR3, as DNA: TGTGCCTGGAGTTCTAGCGGGAGGATGGAGCAGTACTTC.